This T cell receptor (beta chain) was sequenced in a study of T cell clones after liver transplantation. The V gene end was trimmed by 8 bases and the J gene end by 7 bases; junction bases not matched to a gene: 5. The CDR3 contains 13 residues. Germline V gives CDR1 SNHLY, CDR2 FYNNEI. Clones were sequenced by immunoSEQ multiplex PCR, and TCRdb holds only the in-frame ones, with some missing. The sample contains more than 65,000 clones, 75% to 90% of which appear only once. The receptor was derived from a human patient who received a liver transplant. Part of the T cells may come from the graft donor. This specimen was CD4+ T cells from blood, taken 12 months after liver transplant. V and J are TRBV2 and TRBJ1-5; 10 positions agree with TRBD1. CDR3 nucleotide sequence: TGTGCCAGCGCCGGACAGGGGGAACAGCCCCAGCATTTT. Translating gives CASAGQGEQPQHF.